This T cell receptor (beta chain) was captured in a study of cytomegalovirus exposure and HLA in healthy donors. This CDR3 contains 15 residues. The trim removed 1 base at V and 7 bases at J, leaving 2 bases unmatched. The germline V gene has CDR1 SEHNR and CDR2 FQNEAQ (reference sequence). Of note for this clone: The antigen remains undetermined.

Findings of the study overall: An Asian-associated ancestry cluster reportedly showed fewer N-insertions than the roughly 600-donor mean in a later analysis.

The PCR employed 60 Vbeta primers together with 13 Jbeta primers. Using immunoSEQ multiplex PCR, the repertoire was profiled, and TCRdb retains in-frame clones only, with some absent. The table includes approximately 150,000 clones, around 76% detected once. The chain employs TRBV7-9 and TRBJ2-1, with TRBD2 matching over 12 bases. Sequencing was carried out using PBMCs. The TCR comes from a woman in her 40s in good health and CMV-seronegative. CDR3: CASSLVTSGRNEQFF. The CDR3 coding sequence is TGTGCCAGCAGCTTAGTGACTAGCGGGAGAAATGAGCAGTTCTTC.